These 32 T cell receptor beta chains originate from one sample sequenced in a study of cytotoxic CD8 clonotypes in ibrutinib-treated CLL. Measured with immunoSEQ multiplex PCR; TCRdb has only the in-frame clones, and not every one. The sample shows more than 300,000 clones, about 80% of them seen only once. The starting material was PBMCs, obtained before ibrutinib treatment. Receptors were obtained from a human donor with chronic lymphocytic leukemia.

This chain uses TRBV10-3 with TRBJ2-3; 8 bases align to TRBD2. V shed 8 bases, J shed 2 bases, and the junction held 3 bases outside the gene matches. Germline V lookup: CDR1 ENHRY, CDR2 SYGVKD. The CDR3 is made up of 13 amino acids. CDR3 in DNA: TGTGCCATCTCCGGGAGGGACACAGATACGCAGTATTTT. Amino acids: CAISGRDTDTQYF.

This clone was counted a few times. The J gene is TRBJ2-7, the V gene TRBV7-2, with D possibly matching TRBD2 (6 bases). Trimming left V 4 bases short and J 7 bases short, with 17 bases between. Germline CDR1 and CDR2: SGHTA and FQGNSA. The CDR3 has 14 residues. CDR3 protein: CASSSRDSPREQYF. For the CDR3, the DNA is TGTGCCAGCAGCTCTCGGGACTCTCCTCGGGAGCAGTACTTC.

Worth noting for this clone: The same CDR3 is also encoded by other DNA sequences in this sample. The J gene is TRBJ1-2, the V gene TRBV4-1; possibly TRBD1 for D (6 bases). V dropped 2 bases and J dropped 2 bases, with 9 bases sitting between them. This CDR3 spans 14 amino acids. Germline V lookup: CDR1 MGHRA, CDR2 YSYEKL. The CDR3 protein is CASSQLQGNYGYTF. CDR3 sequence (DNA): TGCGCCAGCAGCCAACTACAGGGCAACTATGGCTACACCTTC.

The CDR3 DNA reads as TGTGCCAGCAGCTTAGGTAGGAATACCTACGAGCAGTACTTC. This gives the protein CASSLGRNTYEQYF. The chain recombines TRBV7-2 with TRBJ2-7; D gene uncertain. The V end was cut by 1 base, the J end by 2 bases, with 9 bases between. CDR1 and CDR2 (germline): SGHTA, FQGNSA. This CDR3 comprises 14 residues.

The chain uses TRBV13 and TRBJ1-2, with D possibly being TRBD1 (5 bases). The germline V gene has CDR1 PRHDT and CDR2 FYEKMQ (reference sequence). The CDR3 consists of 16 residues. V was clipped by 5 bases and J by 3 bases, with 19 bases between them. The CDR3 reads CASSPERGRVDYGYTF. Here the CDR3 DNA reads TGTGCCAGCAGCCCCGAACGGGGGAGGGTGGACTATGGCTACACCTTC.

This chain connects TRBV5-4 to TRBJ2-5; perhaps TRBD2 as D (6 bases). CDR3 length: 13 amino acids. Trimming shortened V by 1 base and J by 4 bases, and 8 bases separated the two germline ends. Germline V CDR1 and CDR2: SGHNT, YYREEE (reference sequence). The CDR3 loop is CASSLKGGETQYF. The CDR3 nucleotides are TGTGCCAGCAGCTTGAAGGGAGGAGAGACCCAGTACTTC.

This rearrangement joins TRBV14 to TRBJ1-1; D is unclear. Germline V gene lookup returns CDR1 SGHDN and CDR2 FVKESK. Trimming removed 1 base from V and 3 bases from J, with 6 bases in between. CDR3 length: 13 residues. CDR3 nucleotide sequence: TGTGCCAGCAGCCAAGTTTTGGACACTGAAGCTTTCTTT. It is translated as CASSQVLDTEAFF.

This clone came up a few times. The chain couples TRBV27 to TRBJ2-7; either TRBD1 or TRBD2 may fit D (6 bases each). CDR1 and CDR2 from the germline V gene are MNHEY and SMNVEV (reference sequence). V was pared by 6 bases and J by 2 bases, with 11 bases between. The CDR3 contains 13 residues. CDR3 nucleotide sequence: TGTGCCAGCAGAGGGGGGCGAGCCTACGAGCAGTACTTC. The encoded protein is CASRGGRAYEQYF.

This chain uses TRBV27 with TRBJ1-1, with D possibly TRBD1 on 6 matching bases. Germline V gene lookup returns CDR1 MNHEY and CDR2 SMNVEV (reference sequence). V was pared by 4 bases and J by 0 bases, with 6 bases between. The length of the CDR3 is 13 residues. The chain's CDR3 is CASSWTVNTEAFF. DNA of the CDR3: TGTGCCAGCAGTTGGACAGTGAACACTGAAGCTTTCTTT.

This sequence joins TRBV7-9 and TRBJ2-7, with D possibly TRBD1 on 6 matching bases. CDR3 length equals 14 residues. V was pared by 4 bases and J by 4 bases, with 14 bases between. Germline assignment: CDR1 SEHNR and CDR2 FQNEAQ (reference sequence). The CDR3 DNA reads TGTGCCAGCAGCTCATTTAAGGGGGTTTACGAGCAGTACTTC. Encoded protein: CASSSFKGVYEQYF.

The chain combines TRBV7-8 with TRBJ2-5, with D possibly matching TRBD2 (7 bases). Germline-derived CDR1 and CDR2 are SGHVS and FQNEAQ. The CDR3 contains 14 residues. V lost 6 bases and J 1 base, leaving 12 bases between the germline ends. The CDR3 nucleotides are TGTGCCAGCAGGCGGGGGCGTACCCAAGAGACCCAGTACTTC. It encodes CASRRGRTQETQYF.

The CDR3, as DNA: TGTGCCAGCAGCGTAGGCATGGAAAATGGCTACACCTTC. Translated: CASSVGMENGYTF. This chain uses TRBV9 with TRBJ1-2; D remains unclear. Per the germline V gene, CDR1 is SGDLS and CDR2 is YYNGEE. The germline V and J ends were trimmed by 0 bases and 6 bases, with 9 bases remaining between them. The CDR3 is 13 residues long.

V is TRBV11-2 and J is TRBJ1-1; the D gene is possibly TRBD1 (5 bases). The CDR3 has 14 amino acids. V shed 4 bases and J shed 5 bases, with 14 bases lying between them. Germline CDR1 reads SGHAT; CDR2 reads FQNNGV. This CDR3 reads CASSSSRGGTEAFF. CDR3 nucleotide sequence: TGTGCCAGCAGCTCCAGCCGGGGGGGGACTGAAGCTTTCTTT.

This sequence joins TRBV5-4 and TRBJ2-7, with no clear D. CDR1 SGHNT and CDR2 YYREEE come from the germline V gene (reference sequence). This CDR3 spans 11 amino acids. Trimming removed 5 bases at V and 4 bases at J, with 7 bases between. The CDR3 is CASRNQYEQYF. The CDR3, as DNA: TGTGCCAGCAGGAACCAATACGAGCAGTACTTC.

This chain joins TRBV27 and TRBJ2-7; tentatively, D is TRBD1 (6 bases). The CDR3 is made up of 13 amino acids. Trimming cost V 7 bases and J 2 bases, with 12 bases left between them. Germline-derived CDR1 and CDR2 are MNHEY and SMNVEV (reference sequence). Here the CDR3 DNA reads TGTGCCAGCAAAACAGGGCAAGCCTACGAGCAGTACTTC. Translating it yields CASKTGQAYEQYF.

This chain uses TRBV11-1 with TRBJ1-1; tentatively, D is TRBD1 (5 bases). V was shortened by 1 base and J by 1 base, with 13 bases between the two germline ends. Germline CDR1 is SGHAT and CDR2 is FQDESV (reference sequence). The CDR3 is 16 residues long. The CDR3 sequence: CASSLGTTGPNTEAFF. CDR3 coding DNA: TGTGCCAGCAGCTTAGGGACAACAGGACCGAACACTGAAGCTTTCTTT.

This sequence joins TRBV19 and TRBJ1-1; 8 nucleotides match TRBD1. J was trimmed by 0 bases and V by 6 bases; bases with no gene match: 6. Germline V gene sequence: CDR1 LNHDA, CDR2 SQIVND (reference sequence). The CDR3 loop spans 15 amino acids. CDR3 region: CASRIRQGMNTEAFF. The CDR3 nucleotides are TGTGCCAGTAGGATCCGACAGGGGATGAACACTGAAGCTTTCTTT.

The CDR3 DNA is TGTGCCAGCAGCGCCCGGAGGGCGAACACCGGGGAGCTGTTTTTT. It encodes CASSARRANTGELFF. This rearrangement joins TRBV7-2 to TRBJ2-2, with a tentative D call TRBD2 (6 bases). CDR1 and CDR2 from the germline V gene are SGHTA and FQGNSA. The CDR3 loop spans 15 amino acids. V was pared by 5 bases and J by 0 bases, with 10 bases between.

V usage is TRBV27 and J usage is TRBJ2-3, with D unresolved. The CDR3 runs 17 residues. The germline gives CDR1 MNHEY, CDR2 SMNVEV (reference sequence). V was clipped by 4 bases and J by 2 bases, with 19 bases between them. The CDR3 sequence is CASSWAAGRYNTDTQYF. The CDR3 region has the DNA TGTGCCAGCAGTTGGGCAGCCGGTCGGTACAACACAGATACGCAGTATTTT.

The V and J genes are TRBV30 and TRBJ2-6; D is ambiguous. Germline CDR1 and CDR2: GTSNPN and SVGIG (reference sequence). V lost 5 bases, J lost 2 bases, and 13 bases lay in between. The CDR3 loop spans 15 amino acids. The CDR3 reads CAWGLGGAGANVLTF. CDR3 nucleotide sequence: TGTGCCTGGGGTTTAGGTGGCGCTGGGGCCAACGTCCTGACTTTC.

V is TRBV7-9 and J is TRBJ1-5; D possibly corresponds to TRBD1 (5 bases). Germline CDR1 reads SEHNR; CDR2 reads FQNEAQ (reference sequence). Deletions cut 1 base from V and 2 bases from J, with 15 bases between. This CDR3 contains 17 residues. CDR3 loop: CASSLDGGGDGNQPQHF. The CDR3 DNA is TGTGCCAGCAGCTTAGATGGAGGAGGGGACGGCAATCAGCCCCAGCATTTT.

The J gene is TRBJ2-3, the V gene TRBV7-6; tentatively, D is TRBD1 (6 bases). Trimming removed 5 bases from V and 1 base from J, with 19 bases in between. The CDR3 has 17 residues. Germline values: CDR1 SGHVS, CDR2 FNYEAQ. The CDR3 DNA follows: TGTGCCAGCAGCACACTAGGACAGACCACGGGCACAGATACGCAGTATTTT. It codes for CASSTLGQTTGTDTQYF.

The CDR3 sequence: CASSSGKAGGPDTQYF. DNA of the CDR3: TGCGCCAGCAGCTCCGGGAAGGCGGGAGGTCCAGATACGCAGTATTTT. The chain couples TRBV4-3 to TRBJ2-3, with 8 bases fitting TRBD2. The CDR3 has 16 amino acids. CDR1 is LGHNA and CDR2 is YSLEER in the germline V gene. V was clipped by 5 bases and J by 4 bases; unmatched bases: 11.

The CDR3 loop reads CASSEIRRQGRIYEQYF. The CDR3 DNA follows: TGTGCCAGCAGCGAGATCCGAAGACAGGGGCGAATCTACGAGCAGTACTTC. The rearrangement uses TRBV13 and TRBJ2-7; TRBD1 agrees at 8 bases. The CDR3 has 17 amino acids. The V gene end was trimmed by 5 bases and the J gene end by 3 bases; junction bases not matched to a gene: 15. Germline assignment: CDR1 PRHDT and CDR2 FYEKMQ (reference sequence).

This chain connects TRBV5-1 to TRBJ2-1; D may be TRBD1 or TRBD2 (5 bases each). Trimming removed 4 bases at V and 6 bases at J, with 14 bases between. This CDR3 is 14 amino acids long. CDR1 SGHRS and CDR2 YFSETQ come from the germline V gene. DNA for the CDR3: TGCGCCAGCAGCAGGACCGGGACCACCAATGAGCAGTTCTTC. Translated, it gives CASSRTGTTNEQFF. The full variable domain, with the rest looked up from reference TRBV5-1 and TRBJ2-1, is KAGVTQTPRYLIKTRGQQVTLSCSPISGHRSVSWYQQTPGQGLQFLFEYFSETQRNKGNFPGRFSGRQFSNSRSEMNVSTLELGDSALYLCASSRTGTTNEQFFGPGTRLTVL.

The J gene is TRBJ2-5, the V gene TRBV30; D is perhaps TRBD1 (6 bases). In germline, CDR1 is GTSNPN, CDR2 SVGIG (reference sequence). Trimming stripped 2 bases from V and 1 base from J, with 8 bases between. The CDR3 is made up of 13 amino acids. In DNA form, the CDR3 reads TGTGCCTGGAGTTGGACAGTCCAAGAGACCCAGTACTTC. Amino acid sequence: CAWSWTVQETQYF.

Only one count was recorded for this clone. The chain couples TRBV5-8 to TRBJ2-5; D possibly uses TRBD1 or TRBD2 (5 bases each). The CDR3 is made up of 13 amino acids. CDR1 SGHTS and CDR2 YDEGEE come from the germline V gene. Between the trimmed V and J ends, which lost 4 bases and 1 base, there was a span of 8 bases. For the CDR3, the DNA is TGTGCCAGCAGCCGGGACCGCCAAGAGACCCAGTACTTC. This encodes CASSRDRQETQYF. Looking up the rest from reference TRBV5-8 and TRBJ2-5 gives the full variable domain: EAGVTQSPTHLIKTRGQQATLRCSPISGHTSVYWYQQALGLGLQFLLWYDEGEERNRGNFPPRFSGRQFPNYSSELNVNALELEDSALYLCASSRDRQETQYFGPGTRLLVL.

The rearrangement uses TRBV15 and TRBJ1-2, with 8 bases aligning to TRBD1. Germline CDR1 is LNHNV and CDR2 is YYDKDF (reference sequence). V shed 7 bases, J shed 3 bases, and the junction held 7 bases outside the gene matches. This CDR3 contains 14 residues. The CDR3 loop reads CATNDRGNYYGYTF. In DNA form, the CDR3 reads TGTGCCACCAACGACAGGGGAAATTACTATGGCTACACCTTC.

This clone was seen only a few times. The chain is built from TRBV7-3 and TRBJ2-1, with D possibly being TRBD2 (6 bases). V lost 2 bases to trimming and J lost 5 bases, with 19 bases between them. CDR1 is SGHTA, CDR2 FQGTGA, per germline. The CDR3 sequence is 17 residues long. Written as DNA, the CDR3 is TGTGCCAGCAGCTTAGTCCCCCGACTAGACCTGGACAATGAGCAGTTCTTC. Its protein is CASSLVPRLDLDNEQFF. The variable domain in full, with the rest retrieved from reference TRBV7-3 and TRBJ2-1, is GAGVSQTPSNKVTEKGKYVELRCDPISGHTALYWYRQSLGQGPEFLIYFQGTGAADDSGLPNDRFFAVRPEGSVSTLKIQRTERGDSAVYLCASSLVPRLDLDNEQFFGPGTRLTVL.

There are a few counts of this clone. The V gene is TRBV7-9, the J gene TRBJ2-1; D is unclear. This CDR3 region has 14 residues. The germline gives CDR1 SEHNR, CDR2 FQNEAQ (reference sequence). Trimming took off 0 bases at V and 5 bases at J, with 8 bases between the two ends. In DNA, the CDR3 is TGTGCCAGCAGCTTAGCGGTTCAGGACAATGAGCAGTTCTTC. This gives the protein CASSLAVQDNEQFF.

The rearrangement links TRBV7-2 to TRBJ2-1; TRBD2 aligns across 9 bases. The V gene end was trimmed by 2 bases and the J gene end by 4 bases; junction bases not matched to a gene: 3. Per the germline V gene, CDR1 is SGHTA and CDR2 is FQGNSA. The CDR3 sequence is 15 residues long. The CDR3 region has the DNA TGTGCCAGCAGCTTAATAGCGGGAGTTTACAATGAGCAGTTCTTC. It codes for CASSLIAGVYNEQFF. Filled out from reference TRBV7-2 and TRBJ2-1, the complete variable domain reads GAGVSQSPSNKVTEKGKDVELRCDPISGHTALYWYRQSLGQGLEFLIYFQGNSAPDKSGLPSDRFSAERTGGSVSTLTIQRTQQEDSAVYLCASSLIAGVYNEQFFGPGTRLTVL.

This rearrangement joins TRBV7-9 to TRBJ1-2; 7 bases match TRBD1. Germline V gene sequence: CDR1 SEHNR, CDR2 FQNEAQ (reference sequence). The ends lost 5 bases at V and 2 bases at J; junction bases unmatched: 5. This CDR3 comprises 14 residues. This chain's CDR3 is CASSPSTGNYGYTF. CDR3 in DNA: TGTGCCAGCAGCCCCTCGACAGGGAACTATGGCTACACCTTC.